This TCR beta chain emerged from a study of blood T cell repertoires in COVID-19. Study-wide background: Donors in the United States, Italy and Spain gave samples during acute or convalescent COVID-19.

CDR1 and CDR2 (germline): SGHKS, YYEKEE (reference sequence). This CDR3 contains 16 residues. V gave up 3 bases and J gave up 2 bases; unmatched junction bases: 7. TCRdb keeps only in-frame clones here, not all; method: immunoSEQ multiplex PCR. The sample shows approximately 260,000 clones, 75% to 90% of them seen only once. The chain carries TRBV5-5 and TRBJ1-2; 10 nucleotides line up with TRBD1. The specimen sequenced was peripheral blood. The receptor was isolated from a man aged 45-60 years with acute or convalescent COVID-19. CDR3 DNA sequence: TGTGCCAGCAGCTGGAGGACAGGGGGTTCCAACTATGGCTACACCTTC. It translates to CASSWRTGGSNYGYTF.